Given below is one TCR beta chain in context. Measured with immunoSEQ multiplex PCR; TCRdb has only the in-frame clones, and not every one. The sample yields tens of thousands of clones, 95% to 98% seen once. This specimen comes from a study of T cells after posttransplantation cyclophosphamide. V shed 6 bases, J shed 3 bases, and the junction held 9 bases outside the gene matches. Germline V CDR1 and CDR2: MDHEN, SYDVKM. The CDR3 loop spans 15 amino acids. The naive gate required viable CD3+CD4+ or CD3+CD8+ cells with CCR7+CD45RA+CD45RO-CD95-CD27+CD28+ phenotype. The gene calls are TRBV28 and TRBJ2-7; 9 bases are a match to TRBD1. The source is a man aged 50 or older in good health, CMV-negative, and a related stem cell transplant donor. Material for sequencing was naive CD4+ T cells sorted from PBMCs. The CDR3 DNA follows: TGTGCCAGCAGCCCGGCCGGGACAGGGCGCTACGAGCAGTACTTC. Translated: CASSPAGTGRYEQYF. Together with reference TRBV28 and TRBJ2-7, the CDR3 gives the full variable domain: DVKVTQSSRYLVKRTGEKVFLECVQDMDHENMFWYRQDPGLGLRLIYFSYDVKMKEKGDIPEGYSVSREKKERFSLILESASTNQTSMYLCASSPAGTGRYEQYFGPGTRLTVT.